The clone carrying this T cell receptor (beta chain) appeared once. This sample was included in a study of glioma-infiltrating T cells after dendritic cell vaccination. TCRB CDR3 was amplified from 2 ug genomic DNA or less. Profiled with immunoSEQ multiplex PCR; TCRdb holds only in-frame clones, not every one. This table has approximately 48,000 clones, roughly 90% appearing once. Time point indicated: after dendritic cell vaccination, including at tumor progression/relapse. CDR3 length: 14 residues. The V gene lost 1 base and the J gene lost 4 bases, with 9 bases spanning the gap. In germline, CDR1 is SGHNT, CDR2 YENEEA.

This clonotype was obtained from a human donor with glioblastoma. The sequencing used blood, collected after dendritic cell vaccination. This rearrangement joins TRBV11-3 to TRBJ2-3; unclear D gene. CDR3 bases: TGTGCCAGCAGCTTAGGTGTGGGCTCAGATACGCAGTATTTT. Translation gives CASSLGVGSDTQYF.